This TCR beta chain was captured by sequencing in a study of blood T cell repertoires in COVID-19 (dated by TCRdb to 2018 to 2021). General notes on the study: Collaborator samples came from the United States, Italy and Spain and covered acute and convalescent phases of COVID-19. The repertoires were released in a freely available public database meant as a resource for research on the immune response to SARS-CoV-2. A de-identified subject ID, COVID-19 status, age in years and sex were almost always included in the sample metadata. The dataset comprised deeply sampled blood TCRbeta repertoires from subjects exposed to, actively infected with, or recovered from COVID-19. The samples were drawn from the first 160 participants of the ongoing ImmuneRACE study and from over a thousand subjects provided by 6 global collaborators. Where available, HLA class I and class II types were obtained from metadata supplied by the sample provider rather than from assay-based typing. The prospective study material was composed of cDNA or gDNA derived from T cells, B-cell-depleted T cells, or PBMCs.

From the cysteine up to the phenylalanine, the CDR3 has a length of 13 residues. Here the CDR3 DNA is all that survives: 39 bases in frame from base 1. CDR1 and CDR2, per the germline V gene (reference sequence), are SSHAT and FNYEAQ. The study at large found these results: Clinical and demographic metadata were provided uncurated, with the amount varying by source and participant.

About this clone itself: This clone's antigen is unknown. Germline and junction disagree at one end, which may indicate a read error.

Another Seattle source contributed samples from volunteer blood donors who had recovered from COVID-19. Each collaborating institution followed its own protocols to collect whole blood in K2EDTA tubes. For TCRbeta analysis, collaborators shipped samples as frozen whole blood, isolated PBMCs, or DNA extracted from either of those sample types. The immunoSEQ Assay, a bias-controlled multiplex PCR, was used to amplify TCRbeta CDR3 regions from genomic DNA. On the study's bioinformatics: The number of nucleated cells in each sample was estimated from the amplification of reference gene primers within the assay. To quantify the absolute abundance of each unique TCRbeta CDR3 rearrangement, sequence reads were collapsed and filtered. Productive Simpson clonality was computed per sample as the square root of Simpson's diversity index over productive rearrangements. Held by TCRdb, this immuneACCESS table contains in-frame sequences only and omits some clones. Under half of the omission traces to an unresolved V gene where checked; the cause of the rest is unknown. From that table come the V and J calls and clone size; the DNA was used to work out D and trimming. This sample holds roughly 260,000 clones; roughly nine tenths were observed only once. The top ten clonotypes cover around 2.2% of the sample.

The sequencing sample was made of peripheral blood. The source is a woman between 45 and 60 years old who had recovered from COVID-19. The sequence is built from TRBV7-7 and TRBJ2-7, and TRBD1 may be the D gene, going by 5 matching bases. The CDR3 is CASSRTQGSEQYF. The nucleotide sequence reads as follows: TGTGCTAGCAGCCGAACCCAGGGTTCCGAGCAGTACTTC.